The clone carrying this T cell receptor beta chain was seen only once. Its antigen is unknown. The sample comes from a study of vaccination and CD4 T cells after COVID-19. Study summary: Post-COVID samples were collected a median roughly 100 days following diagnosis, spanning 35 to 161. Cells were stimulated with overlapping spike peptide pools from SARS-CoV-2, HCoV-NL63, HCoV-OC43 and HCoV-229E.

At the Johns Hopkins FTIC core, DNA taken from cultured CD4+ T cells was sequenced by way of the Oncomine TCR Beta short-read assay. Via MiXCR, TCRdb re-called the PCR reads, giving one row per CDR3 protein. The sample yields under 15,000 distinct CDR3 sequences, about half seen once. Documented treatment: approximately 11-day PBMC culture with coronavirus spike peptide pools or control peptides (ViraFEST assay). This TCR was recovered from a human donor who had recovered from COVID-19. The material sequenced was CD4+ T cells from blood, cultured in vitro.

The chain's CDR3 is CATSDSPRGRGNEKLFF. Written as DNA, the CDR3 is TGTGCCACCAGTGATTCTCCCAGGGGGAGAGGGAATGAAAAACTGTTTTTT. This chain connects TRBV24-1 to TRBJ1-4; 7 nucleotides agree with TRBD1. This CDR3 has 17 residues. The trim removed 2 bases at V and 5 bases at J, leaving 10 bases unmatched. CDR1 is KGHDR and CDR2 is SFDVKD in the germline V gene.